This entry lists 17 T cell receptor beta chains sequenced from one sample in a study of blood T cell repertoires in COVID-19. The method was immunoSEQ multiplex PCR; TCRdb's version includes in-frame clones alone and lacks a portion of them. The repertoire holds a few hundred thousand clones, with roughly 80% as singletons. Sequencing was performed on peripheral blood. The origin of the receptors is a woman aged 18-29 years with acute or convalescent COVID-19.

The CDR3 nucleotides read TGTGCCAGCAGTTTACGGCGGGACTATGGCTACACCTTC. Translation: CASSLRRDYGYTF. The chain recombines TRBV12-3 or TRBV12-4 with TRBJ1-2; D remains unclear. This CDR3 region has 13 residues. The ends were cut back, 2 bases at V and 3 bases at J, with 7 bases in the middle.

The V gene is TRBV28, the J gene TRBJ2-7, with D unclear. Between the trimmed V and J ends, which lost 5 bases and 9 bases, there was a span of 17 bases. CDR3 length: 13 amino acids. From germline, CDR1 is MDHEN and CDR2 SYDVKM. The CDR3 protein is CASSPPPTQVQYF. As DNA, the CDR3 is TGTGCCAGCAGTCCTCCCCCGACCCAGGTGCAGTACTTC.

The chain carries TRBV7-9 and TRBJ2-7; D not certain. Germline V gives CDR1 SEHNR, CDR2 FQNEAQ (reference sequence). V dropped 1 base and J dropped 6 bases, with 7 bases sitting between them. The CDR3 covers 12 residues. CDR3 region: CASSLVELEQYF. CDR3 nucleotides: TGTGCCAGCAGCTTAGTAGAACTCGAGCAGTACTTC.

This rearrangement joins TRBV7-2 to TRBJ1-4; no clear D gene. V lost 3 bases, J lost 8 bases, and 16 bases lay in between. The CDR3 has 15 residues. Germline CDR1 reads SGHTA; CDR2 reads FQGNSA. CDR3 sequence reads: CASSLSATSPEKLFF. The CDR3 DNA is TGTGCCAGCAGCTTGTCCGCGACTTCTCCGGAAAAACTGTTTTTT.

V is TRBV18 and J is TRBJ1-6; no clear D. CDR3 length: 13 residues. Between the trimmed V and J ends, which lost 3 bases and 6 bases, there was a span of 6 bases. CDR1 KGHSH and CDR2 LQKENI come from the germline V gene. The DNA for the CDR3 is TGTGCCAGCTCACCGGCGGCTAATTCACCCCTCCACTTT. This codes for CASSPAANSPLHF.

The gene calls are TRBV27 and TRBJ1-2, with D possibly being TRBD1 (6 bases). The germline V and J ends were trimmed by 5 bases and 4 bases, with 14 bases remaining between them. CDR1 MNHEY and CDR2 SMNVEV come from the germline V gene (reference sequence). This CDR3 is 14 amino acids long. CDR3 sequence (DNA): TGTGCCAGCAGTCCACTTGGACAGCCCTATGGCTACACCTTC. This gives the protein CASSPLGQPYGYTF.

V gene TRBV7-2 combines with J gene TRBJ2-1; the match to TRBD2 covers 10 bases. Losses at the gene ends were 3 bases for V and 4 bases for J; bases not matched to a gene: 3. The CDR3 consists of 15 residues. CDR1 is SGHTA and CDR2 is FQGNSA in the germline V gene. The CDR3 loop reads CASSLEAGGYNEQFF. The CDR3 DNA reads as TGTGCCAGCAGCTTGGAAGCGGGGGGGTACAATGAGCAGTTCTTC.

Comments on this clone: The junction departs from germline at one end; a sequencing error may be responsible. The chain couples TRBV7-7 to TRBJ2-1, with 7 bases identical to TRBD2. Per germline, CDR1 SSHAT and CDR2 FNYEAQ (reference sequence). The CDR3 consists of 13 residues. The DNA of the CDR3 is TGTGCTAGCAGCTTTCGAGCGGGGAATGAGCAGTTCTTC. Translation gives CASSFRAGNEQFF.

V gene TRBV3-1 (or the pseudogene TRBV3-2) combines with J gene TRBJ1-1; D may be TRBD1 (5 bases). V was cut by 1 base and J by 5 bases, with 8 bases left in between. This CDR3 has 13 residues. Germline V gene lookup returns CDR1 LGHDT and CDR2 YNNKEL (reference sequence). The CDR3, as DNA: TGTGCCAGCAGCCAAGTTCGGGGGACTGAAGCTTTCTTT. Translating it yields CASSQVRGTEAFF.

This clone was seen a few times. V gene TRBV5-1 combines with J gene TRBJ2-3; the match to TRBD2 covers 7 bases. The CDR3 is 13 amino acids. From germline, CDR1 is SGHRS and CDR2 YFSETQ. Losses at the gene ends were 4 bases for V and 2 bases for J; bases not matched to a gene: 1. The CDR3 sequence is CASSKRDTDTQYF. CDR3 nucleotides: TGCGCCAGCAGCAAGCGGGACACAGATACGCAGTATTTT.

This clone was detected only once. The chain links TRBV24-1 to TRBJ2-3; D ambiguous. From germline, CDR1 is KGHDR and CDR2 SFDVKD. V gave up 3 bases and J gave up 0 bases, with 3 bases separating them. This CDR3 is 13 amino acids long. CDR3 coding DNA: TGTGCCACCAGTGATCCAAGCACAGATACGCAGTATTTT. It is translated as CATSDPSTDTQYF.

The chain recombines TRBV19 with TRBJ1-5; TRBD1 matches at 7 bases. CDR3 length equals 15 residues. CDR1 and CDR2 (germline): LNHDA, SQIVND (reference sequence). J was trimmed by 2 bases and V by 3 bases; bases with no gene match: 4. The CDR3 DNA reads TGTGCCAGTAGTATTCTTACAGGGGGCAATCAGCCCCAGCATTTT. This encodes CASSILTGGNQPQHF.

This chain connects TRBV10-3 to TRBJ1-2; D remains ambiguous. V shed 6 bases and J shed 9 bases, with 20 bases lying between them. The CDR3 extends over 14 amino acids. Germline V CDR1 and CDR2: ENHRY, SYGVKD. The CDR3 DNA sequence: TGTGCCATCAGCCCGTTAAATGACGGGTATCGCTACACCTTC. Protein product: CAISPLNDGYRYTF.

The chain joins TRBV7-2 to TRBJ2-1; D unresolved. The CDR3 totals 12 residues. Germline V gene data show CDR1 as SGHTA and CDR2 as FQGNSA. V was pared by 2 bases and J by 5 bases, with 4 bases between. The CDR3 sequence: CASSLLNNEQFF. The CDR3 region has the DNA TGTGCCAGCAGCTTACTAAACAATGAGCAGTTCTTC. The full variable domain, its missing parts supplied by reference TRBV7-2 and TRBJ2-1, is GAGVSQSPSNKVTEKGKDVELRCDPISGHTALYWYRQSLGQGLEFLIYFQGNSAPDKSGLPSDRFSAERTGGSVSTLTIQRTQQEDSAVYLCASSLLNNEQFFGPGTRLTVL.

The V call is TRBV5-6, the J call TRBJ2-1; D remains ambiguous. This CDR3 contains 13 residues. Germline values: CDR1 SGHDT, CDR2 YYEEEE. V lost 2 bases and J lost 4, with 7 bases in between. The CDR3 DNA reads TGTGCCAGCAGCTTCGGGTATTACAATGAGCAGTTCTTC. Encoded protein: CASSFGYYNEQFF.

The chain has TRBV12-3 or TRBV12-4 and TRBJ2-7, with no clear D. The CDR3 is 11 amino acids. V shed 4 bases and J shed 8 bases, with 9 bases lying between them. The CDR3 protein is CASSSTEKQYF. CDR3 bases: TGTGCCAGCAGTTCCACAGAAAAGCAGTACTTC.

The chain has TRBV9 and TRBJ1-6; 7 bases line up with TRBD1. V gave up 4 bases and J gave up 10 bases; unmatched junction bases: 11. Per germline, CDR1 SGDLS and CDR2 YYNGEE. This CDR3 is 15 amino acids long. The CDR3 loop reads CASSPSDRAGSPLHF. CDR3 sequence (DNA): TGTGCCAGCAGCCCTTCAGACAGGGCAGGGTCACCCCTCCACTTT.